Below, one TCR beta chain is given with its context. As yet, its antigen is unknown. Everyone in the study who had HIV was treated in the United States. Cryopreserved PBMC, at roughly 0.85-11 million per sample, were present before DNA extraction. The sample belongs to a study of long-term antiretroviral therapy in people with HIV. The study's findings and limits: CDR3 length ranges were narrower in HIV repertoires than in controls.

The CDR3 loop spans 15 amino acids. Germline V CDR1 and CDR2: SGHTA, FQGNSA. With V trimmed by 5 bases and J by 3 bases, 10 bases remained unmatched. An immunoSEQ assay, version v3.0, was performed at survey level. TCRdb keeps only in-frame clones here, not all; method: immunoSEQ multiplex PCR. Altogether about 48,000 clones are present, 84% being singletons, with the ten largest covering more than 2.5%. The sequencing here drew on unsorted PBMCs, taken 0.8 years after starting antiretroviral therapy. This sequence originates from a woman between 18 and 29 years old with HIV. The chain couples TRBV7-2 to TRBJ2-7, with TRBD2 matching 7 bases. The CDR3 coding sequence is TGTGCCAGCAGCCCCTTAGCGGGCGGGGACTACGAGCAGTACTTC. Protein product: CASSPLAGGDYEQYF.